The clone carrying this TCR beta chain was recorded at least ten times. Construction of the TCRbeta library involved unique molecular identifiers. TCRdb passed the PCR reads through MiXCR, listing each CDR3 protein once. Among 250,000 or so distinct CDR3 sequences listed, roughly 7.7% were seen once. CDR3 length equals 13 residues. Germline V CDR1 and CDR2: LGHDT, YNNKEL (reference sequence). J lost 9 bases, V lost 4 bases, and 8 bases had no gene match. This specimen comes from a study of T-cell reconstitution after alpha-beta-depleted transplantation in children. The V gene is TRBV3-1, the J gene TRBJ2-7, with 8 bases lining up with TRBD1. The TCR originated in a male patient aged 5 to 17 who had a stem cell transplant for acute lymphoblastic leukemia, so the T cells may come from the graft donor. Sequences were derived from PBMCs, mostly from graft donor cells, sampled 180 days after TCRalphabeta/CD19-depleted stem cell transplant. The CDR3, as DNA: TGTGCCAGCAGCCTCCGGACAGGGTCCCGGCAGTACTTC. This translates into CASSLRTGSRQYF.